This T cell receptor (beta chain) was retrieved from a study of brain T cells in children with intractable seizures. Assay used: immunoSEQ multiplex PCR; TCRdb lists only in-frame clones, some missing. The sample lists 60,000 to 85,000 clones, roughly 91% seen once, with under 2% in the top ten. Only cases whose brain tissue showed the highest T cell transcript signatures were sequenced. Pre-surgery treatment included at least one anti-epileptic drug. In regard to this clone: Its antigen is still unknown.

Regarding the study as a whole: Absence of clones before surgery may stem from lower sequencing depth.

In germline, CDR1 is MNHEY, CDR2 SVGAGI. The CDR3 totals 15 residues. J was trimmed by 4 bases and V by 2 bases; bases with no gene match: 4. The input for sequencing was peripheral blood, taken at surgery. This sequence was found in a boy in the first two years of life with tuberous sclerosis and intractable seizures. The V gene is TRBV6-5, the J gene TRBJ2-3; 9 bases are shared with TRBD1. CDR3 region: CASSYGDREADTQYF. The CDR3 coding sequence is TGTGCCAGCAGTTACGGGGACAGGGAGGCAGATACGCAGTATTTT.